Listed below are T cell receptor beta chains from one sample, sequenced in a study of early stage breast cancer tumors. Assay: immunoSEQ multiplex PCR; the TCRdb copy retains only in-frame clones and omits some. The sample has over 20,000 clones; about two thirds are singletons. The sample was breast tumor tissue. These receptors were taken from a person between 60 and 70 years old with breast cancer. Both conserved end residues are part of each CDR3. The D gene is left open where the match is weak. Size is omitted from some rows. Given values are once, few, many or a class for expanded clones.

v_call,d_call,clone_size,j_call,cdr3_aa,cdr3_nt
TRBV6-6,TRBD1,-,TRBJ2-1,CASSFNRGGQFF,TGTGCCAGCAGTTTTAACAGGGGTGGGCAGTTCTTC
TRBV9,TRBD1,-,TRBJ1-2,CASARQGARDGGYTF,TGTGCCAGCGCCCGGCAGGGGGCCCGGGACGGTGGCTACACCTTC
TRBV19,-,-,TRBJ1-2,CASTRDKTNYGYTF,TGTGCCAGTACCCGGGACAAGACTAACTATGGCTACACCTTC
TRBV10-3,-,-,TRBJ2-5,CAISGGGGSQETQYF,TGTGCCATCAGCGGAGGGGGGGGATCCCAAGAGACCCAGTACTTC
TRBV5-1,TRBD1,-,TRBJ1-1,CASSWGQGLRAFF,TGCGCCAGCAGCTGGGGACAGGGTTTGCGAGCTTTCTTT
TRBV9,TRBD2,-,TRBJ2-1,CASSGPSGGAYNEQFF,TGTGCCAGCAGCGGACCCAGCGGGGGCGCCTACAATGAGCAGTTCTTC
TRBV7-2,-,-,TRBJ2-7,CASSLNPGAPYEQYF,TGTGCCAGCAGCTTAAACCCGGGAGCCCCTTACGAGCAGTACTTC
TRBV18,-,-,TRBJ2-7,CASSPAIGTYEQYF,TGTGCCAGCTCACCAGCGATCGGGACCTACGAGCAGTACTTC
TRBV7-9,-,-,TRBJ1-4,CASSQRGGLEEKLFF,TGTGCCAGCAGCCAAAGGGGGGGTCTTGAAGAAAAACTGTTTTTT
TRBV15,-,-,TRBJ2-1,CATSRMGGNEQFF,TGTGCCACCAGCAGAATGGGGGGCAATGAGCAGTTCTTC
TRBV7-2,-,-,TRBJ2-1,CASSLEGNEQFF,TGTGCCAGCAGCTTAGAGGGGAATGAGCAGTTCTTC
TRBV29-1,-,-,TRBJ2-3,CSGSLDLDSTDTQYF,TGCAGCGGTTCCCTAGACCTAGACAGCACAGATACGCAGTATTTT
TRBV13,TRBD1,-,TRBJ2-2,CASSLKGPTGWENTGELFF,TGTGCCAGCAGCTTAAAGGGACCGACAGGGTGGGAGAACACCGGGGAGCTGTTTTTT
TRBV28,-,few,TRBJ2-7,CASSFWQGSYEQYF,TGTGCCAGCAGTTTTTGGCAGGGGAGCTACGAGCAGTACTTC
TRBV7-2,-,few,TRBJ2-3,CASSSFPRGTDTQYF,TGTGCCAGCAGCTCGTTCCCCCGCGGGACAGATACGCAGTATTTT
TRBV28,TRBD1,-,TRBJ2-4,CASRTGAIQYF,TGTGCCAGCAGGACAGGGGCAATTCAGTACTTC
TRBV27,-,medium-sized,TRBJ2-2,CASRAQNTGELFF,TGTGCCAGCAGGGCCCAGAACACCGGGGAGCTGTTTTTT
TRBV7-2,-,-,TRBJ1-2,CASTINAANGYTF,TGTGCCAGCACCATCAACGCCGCTAACGGCTACACCTTC
TRBV4-3,TRBD1,-,TRBJ1-5,CASSWVQGADQPQHF,TGCGCCAGCAGCTGGGTGCAGGGGGCAGATCAGCCCCAGCATTTT